The 17 T cell receptor beta chains below all came from one sample that was sequenced in a study of T cells in Graves' hyperthyroidism and ophthalmopathy. Amplification targeted TCR beta CDR3 regions from RNA transcripts. A set of HTBI primers served as the primers for a first-round RT-PCR of the TCR CDR3. TCRdb passed the multiplex PCR reads through MiXCR, listing each CDR3 protein once. The sample holds a few hundred thousand distinct CDR3 sequences, about a sixth seen once. The sequencing sample was made of blood. The receptors stem from a woman aged 40 to 50 with Graves' ophthalmopathy.

The rearrangement links TRBV10-3 to TRBJ2-3, with no clear D. CDR1 is ENHRY, CDR2 SYGVKD, per germline. The CDR3 totals 14 residues. Trimming shortened V by 0 bases and J by 2 bases, and 6 bases separated the two germline ends. The CDR3 region is CAISESRPTDTQYF. In nucleotides, the CDR3 is TGTGCCATCAGTGAGTCAAGGCCCACAGATACGCAGTATTTT.

The chain carries TRBV19 and TRBJ2-1; D could derive from TRBD1 or TRBD2 (6 bases each). The CDR3 spans 17 residues. The germline V gene encodes CDR1 LNHDA and CDR2 SQIVND (reference sequence). Trimming stripped 6 bases from V and 7 bases from J, with 25 bases between. Written as DNA, the CDR3 is TGTGCCAGTAGACCCCCCGAAGGCCGGGGGCGTTGGAATGAGCAGTTCTTC. This encodes CASRPPEGRGRWNEQFF.

This clonotype appeared a few times. Germline is not matched at one junction end, which may reflect a read error. This chain links TRBV30 with TRBJ2-5; D may be TRBD1 or TRBD2 (5 bases each). Germline lookup yields CDR1 GTSNPN and CDR2 SVGIG (reference sequence). The CDR3 has 11 residues. In nucleotides, the CDR3 is TGTGCCTGGAGTGTACCGGGACGGCGCGACTTC. Translated, it gives CAWSVPGRRDF.

V gene TRBV2 combines with J gene TRBJ2-1; 15 nucleotides align to TRBD2. The CDR3 contains 16 residues. J was trimmed by 4 bases and V by 6 bases; bases with no gene match: 4. Germline lookup yields CDR1 SNHLY and CDR2 FYNNEI. Here the CDR3 DNA reads TGTGCCAGCAGAGGGACTAGCGGGAGGCCATACAATGAGCAGTTCTTC. It codes for CASRGTSGRPYNEQFF.

This clonotype has a count of ten or more. The chain links TRBV2 to TRBJ2-3; weak D call: TRBD1 (5 bases). In germline, CDR1 is SNHLY, CDR2 FYNNEI. This CDR3 contains 16 residues. V was pared by 7 bases and J by 5 bases, with 22 bases between. Here the CDR3 DNA reads TGTGCCAGCAAGGACATCCCCCAGCCGCCCGAAGATACGCAGTATTTT. As protein: CASKDIPQPPEDTQYF.

J is TRBJ2-5 and V is TRBV20-1, with 10 bases aligning to TRBD2. The germline CDR1 and CDR2 sequences are DFQATT and SNEGSKA (reference sequence). The length of the CDR3 is 16 residues. The junction had 10 bases not matched to a gene; V was cut back by 1 base and J by 5 bases. This chain's CDR3 is CSARVFLAGEEETQYF. The CDR3 bases are TGCAGTGCTAGAGTATTCCTAGCGGGAGAAGAGGAGACCCAGTACTTC.

The chain combines TRBV5-1 with TRBJ2-3; D is unresolved. Germline V gives CDR1 SGHRS, CDR2 YFSETQ. The CDR3 covers 14 residues. The V end was cut by 0 bases, the J end by 3 bases, with 8 bases between. CDR3 in amino acids: CASSLALRTDTQYF. The CDR3 DNA reads as TGCGCCAGCAGCTTGGCCTTGAGGACAGATACGCAGTATTTT.

The chain links TRBV5-1 to TRBJ2-1; TRBD2 is a possible D gene (6 bases). This CDR3 has 12 residues. Trimming removed 6 bases at V and 7 bases at J, with 11 bases between. Germline CDR1 and CDR2: SGHRS and YFSETQ. The CDR3 sequence: CASNPGGNEQFF. DNA for the CDR3: TGCGCCAGCAACCCCGGGGGAAATGAGCAGTTCTTC.

This clonotype was counted ten times or more. The chain carries TRBV30 and TRBJ2-3; D unresolved. This CDR3 is 12 amino acids long. The germline CDR1 and CDR2 sequences are GTSNPN and SVGIG (reference sequence). V was cut by 0 bases and J by 0 bases, with 1 base left in between. The CDR3 bases are TGTGCCTGGAGTGTGAGCACAGATACGCAGTATTTT. This sequence encodes CAWSVSTDTQYF.

This clonotype has a count of ten or more. The rearrangement uses TRBV7-2 and TRBJ1-5; D not certain. CDR1 SGHTA and CDR2 FQGNSA come from the germline V gene. This CDR3 is 12 amino acids long. Trimming took 6 bases from V and 7 from J, leaving 10 bases between them. The CDR3 loop reads CASSVGIQPQHF. In DNA, the CDR3 is TGTGCCAGCAGTGTGGGGATCCAGCCCCAGCATTTT.

In its sample, this clonotype was seen many times. This chain's CDR3 is CASSQGGTSGIRSYEQYF. DNA for the CDR3: TGTGCCAGCAGCCAAGGTGGAACTAGCGGGATCCGTTCCTACGAGCAGTACTTC. The rearrangement joins TRBV3-1 to TRBJ2-7, with 10 bases that match TRBD2. Per germline, CDR1 LGHDT and CDR2 YNNKEL (reference sequence). The CDR3 runs to 18 residues. V gave up 1 base and J gave up 1 base; unmatched junction bases: 10.

This clonotype was counted at least ten times. V usage is TRBV5-1 and J usage is TRBJ2-3; 10 nucleotides match TRBD2. With V trimmed by 5 bases and J by 5 bases, 8 bases remained unmatched. Germline lookup yields CDR1 SGHRS and CDR2 YFSETQ. CDR3 length equals 15 residues. CDR3 bases: TGCGCCAGCAGTCCAGCGGGGGGGCGGGAAGATACGCAGTATTTT. Translation gives CASSPAGGREDTQYF.

This clonotype was recorded at least ten times. The chain links TRBV11-2 to TRBJ2-1, with TRBD2 identical over 8 bases. The CDR3 contains 16 residues. Trimming cost V 5 bases and J 3 bases; bases outside gene matches: 9. In germline, CDR1 is SGHAT, CDR2 FQNNGV. The DNA of the CDR3 is TGTGCCAGCAGCCCCCGGGCTAGCGGGTACTACAATGAGCAGTTCTTC. Translation gives CASSPRASGYYNEQFF.

In its sample, this clonotype was seen many times. This rearrangement joins TRBV6-5 to TRBJ2-1; no reliable D call. This CDR3 is 14 amino acids long. CDR1 and CDR2 (germline): MNHEY, SVGAGI. Deletions cut 2 bases from V and 4 bases from J, with 9 bases between. The CDR3 loop is CASSYTARYNEQFF. CDR3 nucleotide sequence: TGTGCCAGCAGTTACACGGCTAGATACAATGAGCAGTTCTTC.

This clonotype has only a few counts. This sequence joins TRBV12-3 or TRBV12-4 and TRBJ1-5, with D unclear. This CDR3 is 13 amino acids long. V lost 1 base and J 9 bases, leaving 10 bases between the germline ends. The CDR3 loop reads CASSLGDSGPQHF. DNA for the CDR3: TGTGCCAGCAGTTTAGGCGACTCCGGGCCCCAGCATTTT.

Ten or more counts support this clonotype. This chain uses TRBV20-1 with TRBJ2-7; the match to TRBD2 covers 7 bases. The germline gives CDR1 DFQATT, CDR2 SNEGSKA (reference sequence). V lost 6 bases to trimming and J lost 0 bases; unmatched junction nucleotides: 5. The CDR3 is made up of 13 amino acids. The CDR3, as DNA: TGCAGTGCAGGACCTAGCGGCTCCTACGAGCAGTACTTC. Amino acid sequence: CSAGPSGSYEQYF.

There are many counts of this clonotype. This chain uses TRBV6-1 with TRBJ1-1; D unresolved. Trimming cost V 2 bases and J 1 base, with 8 bases left between them. Germline V gene lookup returns CDR1 MNHNS and CDR2 SASEGT. The CDR3 consists of 14 residues. The CDR3 DNA reads TGTGCCAGCAGTGAATTTGGGGAGAACACTGAAGCTTTCTTT. Protein: CASSEFGENTEAFF.